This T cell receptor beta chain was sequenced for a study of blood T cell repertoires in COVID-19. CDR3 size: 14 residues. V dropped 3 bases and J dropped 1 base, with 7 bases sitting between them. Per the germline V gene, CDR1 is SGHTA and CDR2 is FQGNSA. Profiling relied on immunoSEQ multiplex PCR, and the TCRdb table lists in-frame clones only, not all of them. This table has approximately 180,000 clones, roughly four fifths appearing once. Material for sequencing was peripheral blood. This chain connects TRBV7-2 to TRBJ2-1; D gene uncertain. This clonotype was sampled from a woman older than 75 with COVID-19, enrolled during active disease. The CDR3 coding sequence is TGTGCCAGCAGCTTGAGGCAGTCCTACAATGAGCAGTTCTTC. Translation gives CASSLRQSYNEQFF.